Detailed here is one T cell receptor beta chain. Distinct nucleotide sequences in the sample also encode this CDR3. The data are from a study of lymphopenia after photon versus proton radiotherapy. Profiled with immunoSEQ multiplex PCR; TCRdb holds only in-frame clones, not every one. The profile shows 53,000 or so clones, over 70% of them singletons. Germline V gene lookup returns CDR1 SNHLY and CDR2 FYNNEI. The CDR3 is made up of 12 amino acids. The V end lost 8 bases, the J end lost 2 bases, and 9 bases lay between the germline ends. The rearrangement joins TRBV2 to TRBJ1-1; D gene uncertain. This receptor was obtained from a man aged 45-65 years with gastric cancer. The sequencing used peripheral blood, collected from a patient treated with photon-based radiotherapy. The CDR3 region is CASREGNTEAFF. DNA of the CDR3: TGTGCCAGCCGAGAGGGCAACACTGAAGCTTTCTTT.